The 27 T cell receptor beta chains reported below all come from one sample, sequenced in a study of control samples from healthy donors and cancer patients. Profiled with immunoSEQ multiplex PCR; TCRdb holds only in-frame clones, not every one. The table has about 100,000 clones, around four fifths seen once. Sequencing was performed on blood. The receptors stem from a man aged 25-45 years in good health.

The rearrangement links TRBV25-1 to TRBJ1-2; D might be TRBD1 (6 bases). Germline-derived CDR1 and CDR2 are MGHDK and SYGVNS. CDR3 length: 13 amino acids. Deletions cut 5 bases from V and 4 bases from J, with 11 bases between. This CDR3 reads CASSQGHIYGYTF. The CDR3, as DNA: TGTGCCAGCAGTCAGGGGCACATCTATGGCTACACCTTC.

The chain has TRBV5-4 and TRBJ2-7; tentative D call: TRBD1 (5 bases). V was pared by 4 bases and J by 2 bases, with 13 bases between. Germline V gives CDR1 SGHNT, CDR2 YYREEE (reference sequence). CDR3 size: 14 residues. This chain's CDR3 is CASSLTDSPYEQYF. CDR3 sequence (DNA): TGTGCCAGCAGCCTGACAGACTCCCCCTACGAGCAGTACTTC.

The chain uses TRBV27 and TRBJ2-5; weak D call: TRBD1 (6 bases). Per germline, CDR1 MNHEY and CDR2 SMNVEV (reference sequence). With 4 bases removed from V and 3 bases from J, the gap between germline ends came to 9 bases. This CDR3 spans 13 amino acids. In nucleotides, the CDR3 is TGTGCCAGCAGTTGGACAGTAGAAGAGACCCAGTACTTC. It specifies CASSWTVEETQYF.

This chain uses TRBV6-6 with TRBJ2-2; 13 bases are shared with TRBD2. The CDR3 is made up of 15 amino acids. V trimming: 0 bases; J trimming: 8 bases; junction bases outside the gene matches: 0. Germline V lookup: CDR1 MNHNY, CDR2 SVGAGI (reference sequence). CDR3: CASSYSGLAGGELFF. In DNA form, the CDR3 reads TGTGCCAGCAGTTACTCGGGACTAGCGGGGGGGGAGCTGTTTTTT.

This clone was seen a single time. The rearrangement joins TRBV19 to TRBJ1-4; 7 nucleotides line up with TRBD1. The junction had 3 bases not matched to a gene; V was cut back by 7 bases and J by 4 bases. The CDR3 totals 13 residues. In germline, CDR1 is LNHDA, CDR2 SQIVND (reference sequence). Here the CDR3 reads CASIGTDNEKLFF. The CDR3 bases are TGTGCCAGTATAGGGACAGATAATGAAAAACTGTTTTTT.

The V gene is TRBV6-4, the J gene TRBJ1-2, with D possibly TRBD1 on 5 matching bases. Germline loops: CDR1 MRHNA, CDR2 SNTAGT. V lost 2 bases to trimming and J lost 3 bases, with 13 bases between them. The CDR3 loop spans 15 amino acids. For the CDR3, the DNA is TGTGCCAGCAGTGACCGGGGGTGGGACCACTATGGCTACACCTTC. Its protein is CASSDRGWDHYGYTF.

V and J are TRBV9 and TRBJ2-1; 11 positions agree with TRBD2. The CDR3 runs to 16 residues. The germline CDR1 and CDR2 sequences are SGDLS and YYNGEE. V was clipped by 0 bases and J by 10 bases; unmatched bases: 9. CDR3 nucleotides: TGTGCCAGCAGCGTAGGTAGCGGGGGGGCCAGGTACGAGCAGTTCTTC. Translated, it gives CASSVGSGGARYEQFF.

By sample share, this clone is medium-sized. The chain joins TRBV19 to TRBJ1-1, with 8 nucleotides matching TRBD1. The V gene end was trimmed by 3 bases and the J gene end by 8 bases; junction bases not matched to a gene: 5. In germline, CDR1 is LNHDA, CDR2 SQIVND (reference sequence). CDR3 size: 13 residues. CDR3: CASSIGRTGEAFF. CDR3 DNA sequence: TGTGCCAGTAGTATTGGGAGGACAGGGGAAGCTTTCTTT.

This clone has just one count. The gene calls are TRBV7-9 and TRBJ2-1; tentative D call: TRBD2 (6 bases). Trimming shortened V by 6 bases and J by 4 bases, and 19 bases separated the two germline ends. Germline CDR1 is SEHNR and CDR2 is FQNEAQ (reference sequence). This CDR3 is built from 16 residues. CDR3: CASRRRGGERYNEQFF. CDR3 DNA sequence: TGTGCCAGCAGACGACGCGGCGGGGAGAGGTACAATGAGCAGTTCTTC.

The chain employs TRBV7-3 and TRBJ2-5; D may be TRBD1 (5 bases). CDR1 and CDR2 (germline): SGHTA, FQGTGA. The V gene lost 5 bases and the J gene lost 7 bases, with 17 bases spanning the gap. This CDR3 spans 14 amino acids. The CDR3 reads CASSPYGQKGTQYF. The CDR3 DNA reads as TGTGCCAGCAGCCCATACGGACAAAAAGGGACCCAGTACTTC.

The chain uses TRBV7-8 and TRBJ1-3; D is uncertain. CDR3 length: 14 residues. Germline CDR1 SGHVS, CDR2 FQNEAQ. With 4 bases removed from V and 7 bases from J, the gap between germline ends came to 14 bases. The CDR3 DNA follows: TGTGCCAGCAGCTCCACTCCCCGCGGCAACACCATATATTTT. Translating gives CASSSTPRGNTIYF.

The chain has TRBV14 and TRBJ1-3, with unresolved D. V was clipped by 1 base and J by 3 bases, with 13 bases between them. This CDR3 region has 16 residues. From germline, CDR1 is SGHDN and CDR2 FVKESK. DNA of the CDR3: TGTGCCAGCAGCCAAGGTTTTGGGGTTAGTGGAAACACCATATATTTT. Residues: CASSQGFGVSGNTIYF.

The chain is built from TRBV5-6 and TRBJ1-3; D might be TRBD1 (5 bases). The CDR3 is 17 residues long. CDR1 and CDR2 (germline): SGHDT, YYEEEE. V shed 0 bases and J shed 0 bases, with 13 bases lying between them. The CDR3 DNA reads TGTGCCAGCAGCTTGGCAGGGCACAGATCCTCTGGAAACACCATATATTTT. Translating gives CASSLAGHRSSGNTIYF.

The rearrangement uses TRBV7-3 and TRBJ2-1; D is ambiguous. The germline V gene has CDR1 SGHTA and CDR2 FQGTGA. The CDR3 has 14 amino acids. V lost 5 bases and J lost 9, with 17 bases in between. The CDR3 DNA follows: TGTGCCAGCAGCCCTCTCGCGGCTCTCGGTGAGCAGTTCTTC. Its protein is CASSPLAALGEQFF. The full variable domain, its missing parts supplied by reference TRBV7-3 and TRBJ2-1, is GAGVSQTPSNKVTEKGKYVELRCDPISGHTALYWYRQSLGQGPEFLIYFQGTGAADDSGLPNDRFFAVRPEGSVSTLKIQRTERGDSAVYLCASSPLAALGEQFFGPGTRLTVL.

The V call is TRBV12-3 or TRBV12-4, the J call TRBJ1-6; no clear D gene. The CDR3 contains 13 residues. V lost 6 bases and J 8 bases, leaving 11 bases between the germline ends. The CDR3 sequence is CASSTDGDSPLHF. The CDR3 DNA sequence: TGTGCCAGCAGCACTGACGGGGATTCACCCCTCCACTTT.

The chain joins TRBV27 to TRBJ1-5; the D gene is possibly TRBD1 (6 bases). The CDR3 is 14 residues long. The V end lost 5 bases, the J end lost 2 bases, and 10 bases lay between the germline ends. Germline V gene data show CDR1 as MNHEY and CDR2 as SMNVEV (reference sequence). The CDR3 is CASSRGGRNQPQHF. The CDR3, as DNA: TGTGCCAGCAGTCGCGGGGGGCGCAATCAGCCCCAGCATTTT.

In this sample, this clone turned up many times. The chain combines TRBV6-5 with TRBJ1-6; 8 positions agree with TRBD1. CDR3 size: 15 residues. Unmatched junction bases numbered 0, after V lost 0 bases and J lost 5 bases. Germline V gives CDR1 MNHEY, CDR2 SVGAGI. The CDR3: CASSYSTGDNSPLHF. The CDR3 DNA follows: TGTGCCAGCAGTTACTCGACAGGGGATAATTCACCCCTCCACTTT.

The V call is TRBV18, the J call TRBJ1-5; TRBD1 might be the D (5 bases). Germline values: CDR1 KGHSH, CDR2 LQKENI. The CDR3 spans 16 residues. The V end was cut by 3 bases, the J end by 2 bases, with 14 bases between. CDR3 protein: CASSPVGRAGNQPQHF. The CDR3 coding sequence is TGTGCCAGCTCACCTGTAGGCAGGGCTGGCAATCAGCCCCAGCATTTT.

The CDR3, as DNA: TGTGCCAGCTCACCATATACAGGGACGAAGAGCGAGCAGTACTTC. Protein product: CASSPYTGTKSEQYF. The gene calls are TRBV18 and TRBJ2-7, with a possible D match to TRBD1 (6 bases). The CDR3 runs 15 residues. Between the trimmed V and J ends, which lost 2 bases and 6 bases, there was a span of 17 bases. Germline V gene sequence: CDR1 KGHSH, CDR2 LQKENI.

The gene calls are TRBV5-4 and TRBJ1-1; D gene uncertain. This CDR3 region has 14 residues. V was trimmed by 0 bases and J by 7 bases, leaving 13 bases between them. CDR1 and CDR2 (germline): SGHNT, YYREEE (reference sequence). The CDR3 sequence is CASSLDSLVFEAFF. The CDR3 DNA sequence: TGTGCCAGCAGCTTGGACAGCCTCGTATTTGAAGCTTTCTTT.

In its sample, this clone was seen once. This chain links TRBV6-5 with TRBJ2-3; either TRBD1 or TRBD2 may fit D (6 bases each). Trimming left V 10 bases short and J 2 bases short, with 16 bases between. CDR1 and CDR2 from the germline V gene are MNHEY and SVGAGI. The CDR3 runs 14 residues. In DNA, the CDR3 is TGTGCCAACAGCCCGGGGGCCAACACAGATACGCAGTATTTT. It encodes CANSPGANTDTQYF.

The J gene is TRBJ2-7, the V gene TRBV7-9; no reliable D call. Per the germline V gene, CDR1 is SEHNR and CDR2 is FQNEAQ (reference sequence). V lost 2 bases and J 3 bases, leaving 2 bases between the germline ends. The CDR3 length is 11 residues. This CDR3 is CASSLNYEQYF. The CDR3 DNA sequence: TGTGCCAGCAGCTTAAACTACGAGCAGTACTTC.

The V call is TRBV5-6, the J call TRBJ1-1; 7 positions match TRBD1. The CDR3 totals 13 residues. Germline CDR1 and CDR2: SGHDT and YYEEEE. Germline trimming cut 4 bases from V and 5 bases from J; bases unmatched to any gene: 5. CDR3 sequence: CASSQTGFTEAFF. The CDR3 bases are TGTGCCAGCAGCCAGACAGGGTTTACTGAAGCTTTCTTT.

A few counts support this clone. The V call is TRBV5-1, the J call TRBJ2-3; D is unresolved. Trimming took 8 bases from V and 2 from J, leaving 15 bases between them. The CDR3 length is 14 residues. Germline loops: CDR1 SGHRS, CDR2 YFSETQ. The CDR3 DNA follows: TGCGCCAGTAGTCTGCAGAGTTTCACAGATACGCAGTATTTT. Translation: CASSLQSFTDTQYF.

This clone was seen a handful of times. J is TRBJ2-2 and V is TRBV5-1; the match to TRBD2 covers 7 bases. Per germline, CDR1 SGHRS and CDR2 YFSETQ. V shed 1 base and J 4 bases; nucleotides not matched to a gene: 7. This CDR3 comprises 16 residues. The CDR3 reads CASSLRAGFSTGELFF. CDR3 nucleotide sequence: TGCGCCAGCAGCTTGAGAGCGGGATTCAGCACCGGGGAGCTGTTTTTT. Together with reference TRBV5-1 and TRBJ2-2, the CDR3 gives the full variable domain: KAGVTQTPRYLIKTRGQQVTLSCSPISGHRSVSWYQQTPGQGLQFLFEYFSETQRNKGNFPGRFSGRQFSNSRSEMNVSTLELGDSALYLCASSLRAGFSTGELFFGEGSRLTVL.

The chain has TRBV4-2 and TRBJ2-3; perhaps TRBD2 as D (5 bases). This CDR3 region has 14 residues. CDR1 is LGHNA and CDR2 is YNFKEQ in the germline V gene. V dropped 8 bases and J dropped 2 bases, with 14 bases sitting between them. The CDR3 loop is CASGGPVATDTQYF. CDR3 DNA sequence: TGTGCCAGCGGAGGCCCGGTGGCCACAGATACGCAGTATTTT.

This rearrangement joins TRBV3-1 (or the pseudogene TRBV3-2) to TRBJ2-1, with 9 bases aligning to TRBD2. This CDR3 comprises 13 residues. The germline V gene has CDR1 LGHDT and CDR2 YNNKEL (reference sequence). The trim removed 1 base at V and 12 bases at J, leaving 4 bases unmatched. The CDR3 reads CASSQARGGAQFF. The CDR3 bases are TGTGCCAGCAGCCAAGCGCGGGGGGGGGCGCAGTTCTTC.